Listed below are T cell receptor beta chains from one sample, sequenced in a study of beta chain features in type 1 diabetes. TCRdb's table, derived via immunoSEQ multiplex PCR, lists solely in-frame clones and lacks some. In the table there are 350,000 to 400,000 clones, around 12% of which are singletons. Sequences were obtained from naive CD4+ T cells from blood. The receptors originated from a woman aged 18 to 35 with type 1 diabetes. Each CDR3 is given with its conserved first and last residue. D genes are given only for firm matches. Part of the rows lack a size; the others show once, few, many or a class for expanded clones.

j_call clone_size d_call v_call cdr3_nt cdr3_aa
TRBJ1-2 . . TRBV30 TGTGCCTGGACCACAGGAGTAGATGGCTACACCTTC CAWTTGVDGYTF
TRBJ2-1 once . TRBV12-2 TGTGCAAGTCGCTTATCCGGGGAAAGCTCCTACAATGAGCAGTTCTTC CASRLSGESSYNEQFF
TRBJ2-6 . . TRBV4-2 TGTGCCAGCAGCCAAGTCTCGGGAAGAACATTAAGCTCTGGGGCCAACGTCCTGACTTTC CASSQVSGRTLSSGANVLTF
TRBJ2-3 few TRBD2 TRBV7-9 TGTGCCAGCATCCTTAGCGGGACCGAAGTTACTACGCAGTATTTT CASILSGTEVTTQYF
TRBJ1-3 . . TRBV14 TGTGCCAGCAGCCCAAACAGGGGAAACACCATATATTTT CASSPNRGNTIYF
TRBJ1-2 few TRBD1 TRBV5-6 TGTGCCACCGAAGTCTTAGGGGGCGGGTATGGCTACACCTTC CATEVLGGGYGYTF
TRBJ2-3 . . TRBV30 TGTGCCTGGGGAACCTCGCTAGCGAGCACAGATACGCAGTATTTT CAWGTSLASTDTQYF
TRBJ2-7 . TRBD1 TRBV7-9 TGTGCCAGCAGCTTGACAGGGGGGTTC CASSLTGGF
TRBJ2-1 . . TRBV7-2 TGTGCCAGCAGACGGGACTTACCCTACAATGAGCAGTTCTTC CASRRDLPYNEQFF
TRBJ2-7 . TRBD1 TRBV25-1 TGTGCCAGCAGTGAACCGGGACAGTCCGAGCAGTACTTC CASSEPGQSEQYF
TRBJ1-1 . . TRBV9 TGTGCCAGCAGCGCCGGACAGAACACTGAAGCTTTCTTT CASSAGQNTEAFF
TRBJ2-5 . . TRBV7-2 TGTGCCAGCAGCTTCCGGGACACTCATCAAGAGACCCAGTACTTC CASSFRDTHQETQYF
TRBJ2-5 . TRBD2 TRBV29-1 TGCAGCGTTACGGGGGGTCCCTATACCTCACAAGAGACCCAGTACTTC CSVTGGPYTSQETQYF
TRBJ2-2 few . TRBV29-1 TGCAGCGGCACAGGGATTAGTGCCGGGGAGCTGTTTTTT CSGTGISAGELFF
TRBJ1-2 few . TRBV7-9 TGTGCCAGCAGCTCGCGGAGCCATGGCTACACCTTC CASSSRSHGYTF
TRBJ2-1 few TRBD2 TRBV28 TGTGCCAGCAGTTCCACCATAGCGGGAGATGAGCAGTTCTTC CASSSTIAGDEQFF
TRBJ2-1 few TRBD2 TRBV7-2 TGTGCCAGCAGCTTAGACCGGGGGGGTGAGCAGTTCTTC CASSLDRGGEQFF
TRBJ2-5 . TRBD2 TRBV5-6 TGTGCCAGCAGCAGAAATCGCGGGGGCCAAGAGACCCAGTACTTC CASSRNRGGQETQYF
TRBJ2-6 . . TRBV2 TGTGCCAGCACCTTCTTCTCTGGGGCCAACGTCCTGACTTTC CASTFFSGANVLTF
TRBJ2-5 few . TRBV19 TGTGCCAGTACCCCCTCGGGGCAAGAGACCCAGTACTTC CASTPSGQETQYF